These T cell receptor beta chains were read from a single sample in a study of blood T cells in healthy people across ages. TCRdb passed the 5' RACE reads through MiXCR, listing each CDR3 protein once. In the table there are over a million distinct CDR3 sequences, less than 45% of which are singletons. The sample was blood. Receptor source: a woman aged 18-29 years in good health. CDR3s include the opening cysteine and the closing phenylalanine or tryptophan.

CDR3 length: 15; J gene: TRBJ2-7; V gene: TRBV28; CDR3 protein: CASSNLAGHTYEQYF
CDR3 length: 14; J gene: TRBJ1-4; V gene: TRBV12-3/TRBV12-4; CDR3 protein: CASSFPGVGEKLFF
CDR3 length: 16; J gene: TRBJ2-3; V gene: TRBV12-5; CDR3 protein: CASGSGQVVGTDTQYF
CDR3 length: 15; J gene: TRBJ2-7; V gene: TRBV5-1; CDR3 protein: CASSFTGISTYEQYF
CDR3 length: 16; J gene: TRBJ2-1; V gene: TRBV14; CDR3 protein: CASSQEWRGQGDGQFF
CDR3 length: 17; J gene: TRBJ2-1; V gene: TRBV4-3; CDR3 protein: CASSQDLKKRTVYEQFF
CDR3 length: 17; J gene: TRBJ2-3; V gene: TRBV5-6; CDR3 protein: CASSLWGTSAGTDTQYF
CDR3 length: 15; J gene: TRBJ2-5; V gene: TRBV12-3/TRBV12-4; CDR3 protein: CASSLRTTSGETQYF
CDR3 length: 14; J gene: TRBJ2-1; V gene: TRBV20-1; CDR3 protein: CSVPTSGGGNEQFF
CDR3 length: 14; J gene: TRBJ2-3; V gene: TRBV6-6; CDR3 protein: CASSTLAGSGTQYF
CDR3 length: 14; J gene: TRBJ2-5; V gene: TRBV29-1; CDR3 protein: CSAQSWGLQETQYF
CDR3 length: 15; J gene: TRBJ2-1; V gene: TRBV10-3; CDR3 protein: CAITEETSSYNEQFF
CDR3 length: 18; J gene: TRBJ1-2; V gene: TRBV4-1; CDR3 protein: CASSQPISVDFYPYGYTF
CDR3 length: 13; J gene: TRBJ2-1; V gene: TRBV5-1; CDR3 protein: CASSSTGANEQFF
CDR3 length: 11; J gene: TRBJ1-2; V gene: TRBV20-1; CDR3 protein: CSKTAGQLYTF
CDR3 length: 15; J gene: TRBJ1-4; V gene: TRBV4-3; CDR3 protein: CAGSHPGGPNEKLFF
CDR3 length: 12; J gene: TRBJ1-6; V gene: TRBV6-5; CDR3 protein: CASRRTDSPLHF